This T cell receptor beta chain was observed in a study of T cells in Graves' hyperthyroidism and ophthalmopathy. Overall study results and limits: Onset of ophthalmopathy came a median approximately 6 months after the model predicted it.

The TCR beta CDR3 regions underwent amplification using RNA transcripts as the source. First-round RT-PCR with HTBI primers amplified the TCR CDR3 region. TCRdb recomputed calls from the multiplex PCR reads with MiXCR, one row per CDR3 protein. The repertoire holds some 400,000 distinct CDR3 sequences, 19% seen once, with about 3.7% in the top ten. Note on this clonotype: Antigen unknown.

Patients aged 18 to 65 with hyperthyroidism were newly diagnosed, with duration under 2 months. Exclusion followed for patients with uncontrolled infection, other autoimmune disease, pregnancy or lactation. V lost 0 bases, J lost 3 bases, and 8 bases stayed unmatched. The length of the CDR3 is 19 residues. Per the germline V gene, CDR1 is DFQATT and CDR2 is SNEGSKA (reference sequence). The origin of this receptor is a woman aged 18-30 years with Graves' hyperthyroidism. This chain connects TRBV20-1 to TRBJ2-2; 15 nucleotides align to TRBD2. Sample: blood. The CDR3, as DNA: TGCAGTGCTAGAGACCCAGGACTAGCGGGGGGGGAATACACCGGGGAGCTGTTTTTT. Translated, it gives CSARDPGLAGGEYTGELFF.